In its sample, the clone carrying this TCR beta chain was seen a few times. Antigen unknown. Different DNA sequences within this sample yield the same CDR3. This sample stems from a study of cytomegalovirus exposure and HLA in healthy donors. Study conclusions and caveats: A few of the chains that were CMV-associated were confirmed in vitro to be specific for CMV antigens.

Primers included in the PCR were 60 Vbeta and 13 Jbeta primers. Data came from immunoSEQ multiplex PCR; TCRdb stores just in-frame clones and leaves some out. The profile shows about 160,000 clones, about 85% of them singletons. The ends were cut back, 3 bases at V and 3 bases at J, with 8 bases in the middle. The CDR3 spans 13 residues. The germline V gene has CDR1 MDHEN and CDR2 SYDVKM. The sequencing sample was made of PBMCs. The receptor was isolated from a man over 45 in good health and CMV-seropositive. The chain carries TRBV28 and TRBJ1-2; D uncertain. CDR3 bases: TGTGCCAGCAGTTTGCTGGGAGACTATGGCTACACCTTC. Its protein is CASSLLGDYGYTF.